This TCR beta chain was recorded in a study of cytomegalovirus exposure and HLA in healthy donors. Germline-derived CDR1 and CDR2 are MNHNS and SASEGT. The length of the CDR3 is 15 residues. J lost 3 bases, V lost 7 bases, and 10 bases had no gene match. Use of 60 Vbeta and 13 Jbeta primers characterized the PCR. Sequencing was performed with immunoSEQ multiplex PCR; in TCRdb, only in-frame clones are kept and a portion is missing. There are around 100,000 clones in the sample; 65% to 75% occur only once, and around 4.8% lies in the top ten. This clone has only a few counts. Material: PBMCs. The receptor was derived from a man younger than 45 in good health and CMV-seropositive. The chain couples TRBV6-1 to TRBJ2-3; 7 bases map to TRBD1. The CDR3 nucleotides are TGTGCCAGCACCAAGGGGGCAGCGCCTACAGATACGCAGTATTTT. Translating gives CASTKGAAPTDTQYF.